The TCR beta chain under discussion was sequenced for a study of blood T cells in healthy people across ages. With V trimmed by 4 bases and J by 0 bases, 9 bases remained unmatched. Germline loops: CDR1 MNHEY, CDR2 SVGAGI. The CDR3 has 18 amino acids. Through a sample-barcoded 5' primer and a J-beta primer mix, a second PCR was run for roughly 6 to 11 cycles. TCRdb used MiXCR to reprocess the 5' RACE reads, holding one entry per CDR3 protein. This sample has about 930,000 distinct CDR3 sequences, with 25% to 30% found just once. Only a few counts were recorded for this clonotype. These data were also reused for a study on T cells of mothers and their children. This second study notes: Three healthy Caucasian mothers, along with their six children, served as the donors.

The chain links TRBV6-5 to TRBJ1-2, with TRBD1 matching 12 bases. Material for sequencing was blood. This clonotype was obtained from a woman aged 35 to 49 in good health. Written as DNA, the CDR3 is TGTGCCAGCAGTTCAAACCCGGGACAGGGGGCTCCTAACTATGGCTACACCTTC. This codes for CASSSNPGQGAPNYGYTF.